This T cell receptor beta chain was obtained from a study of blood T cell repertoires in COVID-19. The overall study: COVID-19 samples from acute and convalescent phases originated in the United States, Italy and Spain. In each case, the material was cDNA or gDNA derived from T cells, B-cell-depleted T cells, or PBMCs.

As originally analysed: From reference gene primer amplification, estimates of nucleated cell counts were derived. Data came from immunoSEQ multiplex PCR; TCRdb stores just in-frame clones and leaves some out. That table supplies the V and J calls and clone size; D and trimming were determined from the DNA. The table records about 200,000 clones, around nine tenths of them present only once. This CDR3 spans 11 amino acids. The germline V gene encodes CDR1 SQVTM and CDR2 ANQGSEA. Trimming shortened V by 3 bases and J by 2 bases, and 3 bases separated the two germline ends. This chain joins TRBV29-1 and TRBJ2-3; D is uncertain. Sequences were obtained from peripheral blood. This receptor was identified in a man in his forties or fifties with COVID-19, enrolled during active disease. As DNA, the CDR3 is TGCAGCGTTGACCACACAGATACGCAGTATTTT. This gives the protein CSVDHTDTQYF.